This T cell receptor (beta chain) emerged from a study of cytomegalovirus exposure and HLA in healthy donors. Whole-study context: A preliminary data release comprised roughly 85 million unique TCRs obtained from HLA-typed donors. Study-wide findings and caveats: Later analysis identified several of the most significant clusters that appeared linked to common viral pathogens. Roughly uniform depth of sequencing across donors was assumed in presence/absence analyses.

The PCR contained 60 Vbeta and 13 Jbeta primers. Assay used: immunoSEQ multiplex PCR; TCRdb lists only in-frame clones, some missing. In all, the sample yields about 76,000 clones. Each donor was healthy, and each was a bone marrow donor. Concerning this clone: The antigen remains undetermined.

V lost 0 bases to trimming and J lost 0 bases; unmatched junction nucleotides: 7. Germline CDR1 reads SGHTA; CDR2 reads FQGNSA. This CDR3 comprises 17 residues. The rearrangement links TRBV7-2 to TRBJ1-2; 7 positions agree with TRBD1. The TCR sequence derives from a woman between 40 and 55 years old in good health and CMV-seropositive. The specimen sequenced was PBMCs. The DNA for the CDR3 is TGTGCCAGCAGCTTAGCCCAGGACAGGACAGCTAACTATGGCTACACCTTC. Protein product: CASSLAQDRTANYGYTF.